This T cell receptor (beta chain) comes out of a study of CD8+ T cells in alopecia areata. CDR1 and CDR2 (germline): LNHNV, YYDKDF (reference sequence). V was cut by 4 bases and J by 8 bases, with 12 bases left in between. The CDR3 has 13 amino acids. The sample's treatment: oral pan-JAK inhibitor, 5-10 mg twice daily. Alopecia areata patients had lesional scalp punch biopsies and peripheral blood taken from them. The researchers isolated CD4+ and CD8+ T cells from PBMCs by sorting. RNA was isolated and reverse transcribed to cDNA, the sequencing template. TCRdb's table, derived via immunoSEQ multiplex PCR, lists solely in-frame clones and lacks some. The sample shows some 110,000 clones, about 54% of them seen only once.

The rearrangement joins TRBV15 to TRBJ2-1; no clear D gene. The source material was CD8+ T cells sorted from blood, sampled at week 4, from a patient treated with tofacitinib. The clonotype originates from a human donor with alopecia areata. The CDR3 bases are TGTGCCACCAGCACAAGACGAGTCGATGAGCAGTTCTTC. Its translation is CATSTRRVDEQFF.